What follows describes a single TCR beta chain. Sequenced by immunoSEQ multiplex PCR; TCRdb stores in-frame clones only, minus some. The sample lists 150,000 to 200,000 clones, 70% to 90% seen once, with approximately 0.5% in the top ten. This entry comes from a study of blood T cell repertoires in COVID-19. At the level of the study: From the United States, Italy and Spain came samples of acute and convalescent COVID-19.

This CDR3 comprises 15 residues. V lost 2 bases to trimming and J lost 4 bases; unmatched junction nucleotides: 10. CDR1 and CDR2 (germline): GTSNPN, SVGIG (reference sequence). J is TRBJ1-1 and V is TRBV30, with TRBD1 matching 7 bases. This clonotype originated in a man aged 55 to 70 with COVID-19, enrolled during active disease. Sample: peripheral blood. CDR3 in amino acids: CAWSRPDRDSTEAFF. DNA for the CDR3: TGTGCCTGGAGTCGCCCCGACAGGGACAGCACTGAAGCTTTCTTT. Drawing the rest from reference TRBV30 and TRBJ1-1, the complete variable domain is SQTIHQWPATLVQPVGSPLSLECTVEGTSNPNLYWYRQAAGRGLQLLFYSVGIGQISSEVPQNLSASRPQDRQFILSSKKLLLSDSGFYLCAWSRPDRDSTEAFFGQGTRLTVV.